These 5 T cell receptor beta chains came from one sample sequenced in a study of blood T cell repertoires in COVID-19. TCRdb's copy holds only in-frame clones and misses some; the assay was immunoSEQ multiplex PCR. The sample includes more than 50,000 clones, 60% to 85% seen only once; the top ten take 50% to 55%. The sequenced sample consisted of peripheral blood. These receptors were obtained from a woman of 80 years or more with acute or convalescent COVID-19.

This clone was seen more than once but under ten times. The CDR3 sequence: CASSRGAGGFSEQYF. In DNA, the CDR3 is TGTGCCAGCAGTCGCGGCGCGGGAGGGTTCAGCGAGCAGTACTTC. The chain carries TRBV28 and TRBJ2-7, with 9 bases lining up with TRBD2. J gave up 6 bases and V 5 bases, and 11 bases lay outside the gene matches. CDR1 MDHEN and CDR2 SYDVKM come from the germline V gene. CDR3 length: 15 amino acids.

The genes are TRBV7-8 and TRBJ2-3, with D possibly TRBD2 on 6 matching bases. The CDR3 consists of 13 residues. V was pared by 5 bases and J by 3 bases, with 9 bases between. Looked up from germline, CDR1 is SGHVS and CDR2 is FQNEAQ. The CDR3 sequence: CASSRDLTDTQYF. The CDR3 nucleotides read TGTGCCAGCAGCCGGGACTTGACAGATACGCAGTATTTT.

This rearrangement joins TRBV6-1 to TRBJ2-3; D ambiguous. The CDR3 totals 13 residues. Germline V CDR1 and CDR2: MNHNS, SASEGT. V was clipped by 2 bases and J by 6 bases, with 9 bases between them. CDR3 residues: CASSELSSDTQYF. CDR3 nucleotide sequence: TGTGCCAGCAGTGAACTGTCCTCGGATACGCAGTATTTT.

The rearrangement joins TRBV20-1 to TRBJ1-2, with D possibly TRBD1 on 5 matching bases. The V end lost 7 bases, the J end lost 5 bases, and 8 bases lay between the germline ends. This CDR3 is 10 amino acids long. Germline values: CDR1 DFQATT, CDR2 SNEGSKA (reference sequence). The CDR3 DNA reads TGCAGTGTTGGGGGGTATGGCTACACCTTC. Translation gives CSVGGYGYTF.

V is TRBV3-1 (or the pseudogene TRBV3-2) and J is TRBJ1-1; D not resolved. The CDR3 is made up of 12 amino acids. V gave up 7 bases and J gave up 1 base, with 7 bases separating them. From germline, CDR1 is LGHDT and CDR2 YNNKEL (reference sequence). The CDR3 DNA is TGTGCCAGCACCTCGGGGAACACTGAAGCTTTCTTT. It is translated as CASTSGNTEAFF.